This TCR beta chain was identified in a study of OX40 agonist ivuxolimab in advanced cancers. Study information: Three individuals attained partial responses, comprising one hepatocellular carcinoma case and two cutaneous melanoma cases.

Method: immunoSEQ multiplex PCR; TCRdb's copy keeps in-frame clones and lacks some. The repertoire consists of roughly 80,000 clones, with 93% occurring once and the leading ten covering roughly 13%. Notes on this clone: Its target is not known.

Trimming cost V 3 bases and J 3 bases, with 9 bases left between them. The germline V gene encodes CDR1 LGHNA and CDR2 YSLEER. The CDR3 is 13 residues long. Broader study findings: Researchers report that CD8+ T cells had, on average, more expanded clones than CD4+.

The sequences come from CD4+ or CD8+ T cells sorted from blood, collected in a trial of the OX40 agonist ivuxolimab. The chain is built from TRBV4-3 and TRBJ2-7, with D maybe TRBD1 (6 bases). The receptor was derived from an adult with an advanced solid tumor such as melanoma, head and neck, liver or kidney cancer. The CDR3 loop is CASSQDSNYEQYF. The DNA for the CDR3 is TGCGCCAGCAGCCAGGACAGCAACTACGAGCAGTACTTC.